The clone carrying this T cell receptor beta chain has ten or more counts. Antigen unknown. RNA was extracted from bulk tissue without any cell sorting. This non-tumor lung sample came from over 3 cm beyond the tumor edge. The data derive from a study of tumor and adjacent non-tumor tissue in lung cancer. General study results and limits: In normal lung, the top 100 clones were significantly more dominant than in tumor.

Germline assignment: CDR1 DFQATT and CDR2 SNEGSKA (reference sequence). This CDR3 region has 14 residues. Trimming took off 0 bases at V and 5 bases at J, with 11 bases between the two ends. Three rounds of nested PCR, following a modified ARM-PCR protocol, produced the TCRbeta library. MiXCR, run by TCRdb on the multiplex PCR reads, gives a single entry per CDR3 protein. The sample lists about 75,000 distinct CDR3 sequences, roughly 70% occurring once. This clonotype was sampled from a woman in her forties or fifties with non-small cell lung cancer. The V gene is TRBV20-1, the J gene TRBJ2-1, with D unclear. Sequencing input: distant non-tumor lung tissue. This CDR3 is CSARDLDSDNEQFF. CDR3 coding DNA: TGCAGTGCTAGAGATCTGGATTCTGACAATGAGCAGTTCTTC.